This T cell receptor beta chain derives from a study of T cell repertoires in cytomegalovirus infection. Study overall: Indicated by public TCR beta signatures were CMV infection and matching HLA type.

This clonotype has a count of ten or more. No antigen is known for it. The junction had 3 bases not matched to a gene; V was cut back by 1 base and J by 9 bases. This CDR3 has 15 amino acids. Germline loops: CDR1 SGHTA, CDR2 FQGNSA. TCRdb reprocessed the reads via MiXCR and lists one record per CDR3 protein. Of fewer than 950,000 distinct CDR3 sequences detected, about 33% appear once; the ten largest clones hold 9.5% to 15%. This chain joins TRBV7-2 and TRBJ2-1; 13 positions agree with TRBD2. The receptor was derived from a human donor in good health (CMV status not recorded). Some clones in this sample may be carry-over from other donors' samples. The sequenced sample was cultured CD8+ T cells from PBMCs, obtained from culture after CMV antigen stimulation. CDR3 sequence: CASSLVTSGGGEQFF. DNA of the CDR3: TGTGCCAGCAGCTTAGTAACTAGCGGGGGGGGTGAGCAGTTCTTC. The full variable domain, in which reference TRBV7-2 and TRBJ2-1 provide the parts outside the CDR3, is GAGVSQSPSNKVTEKGKDVELRCDPISGHTALYWYRQSLGQGLEFLIYFQGNSAPDKSGLPSDRFSAERTGGSVSTLTIQRTQQEDSAVYLCASSLVTSGGGEQFFGPGTRLTVL.